This is a list of T cell receptor beta chains from one sample in a study of shared clonotypes between healthy human individuals. Data came from immunoSEQ multiplex PCR; TCRdb stores just in-frame clones and leaves some out. The sample has over a million clones, over 95% seen once. Sequencing input: naive CD4+ T cells sorted from blood. All receptors come from a man aged 25 to 40 in good health. The CDR3 runs from the conserved cysteine through the conserved F or W. The D gene is left open where the match is weak. Where a row states a size, it is once, few, many or the class of an expanded clone; other rows omit it.

V gene: TRBV6-1
CDR3 length: 12
J gene: TRBJ1-1
D gene: NA
clone size: NA
CDR3 protein: CASFRLNTEAFF
CDR3 DNA: TGTGCCAGCTTCCGCCTGAACACTGAAGCTTTCTTT

V gene: TRBV7-2
CDR3 length: 19
J gene: TRBJ2-6
D gene: TRBD1
clone size: NA
CDR3 protein: CASSLVGHRGTSGANVLTF
CDR3 DNA: TGTGCCAGCAGCTTAGTTGGTCACAGGGGGACCTCTGGGGCCAACGTCCTGACTTTC

V gene: TRBV27
CDR3 length: 13
J gene: TRBJ1-1
D gene: NA
clone size: NA
CDR3 protein: CASSFNRGTEAFF
CDR3 DNA: TGTGCCAGCAGTTTTAATCGGGGTACTGAAGCTTTCTTT

V gene: TRBV6-1
CDR3 length: 13
J gene: TRBJ2-3
D gene: NA
clone size: NA
CDR3 protein: CASSEGVTDTQYF
CDR3 DNA: TGTGCCAGCAGTGAAGGGGTCACAGATACGCAGTATTTT

V gene: TRBV5-1
CDR3 length: 15
J gene: TRBJ1-1
D gene: NA
clone size: NA
CDR3 protein: CASSFMRAGNTEAFF
CDR3 DNA: TGCGCCAGCAGCTTTATGCGCGCCGGGAACACTGAAGCTTTCTTT

V gene: TRBV5-4
CDR3 length: 16
J gene: TRBJ2-1
D gene: NA
clone size: NA
CDR3 protein: CASSNRRTSSYNEQFF
CDR3 DNA: TGTGCCAGCAGCAATAGGCGGACGAGCTCCTACAATGAGCAGTTCTTC

V gene: TRBV9
CDR3 length: 15
J gene: TRBJ2-1
D gene: NA
clone size: NA
CDR3 protein: CASSVWTEGYNEQFF
CDR3 DNA: TGTGCCAGCAGCGTGTGGACAGAGGGATACAATGAGCAGTTCTTC

V gene: TRBV4-3
CDR3 length: 17
J gene: TRBJ2-1
D gene: TRBD2
clone size: NA
CDR3 protein: CASSQDVGGPVYNEQFF
CDR3 DNA: TGCGCCAGCAGCCAAGATGTGGGAGGGCCGGTTTACAATGAGCAGTTCTTC

V gene: TRBV7-2
CDR3 length: 17
J gene: TRBJ1-2
D gene: NA
clone size: NA
CDR3 protein: CASSLEVPGLWYYGYTF
CDR3 DNA: TGTGCCAGCAGCTTAGAGGTCCCGGGGCTTTGGTACTATGGCTACACCTTC

V gene: TRBV6-5
CDR3 length: 13
J gene: TRBJ2-3
D gene: NA
clone size: NA
CDR3 protein: CASSWTGTDTQYF
CDR3 DNA: TGTGCCAGCAGTTGGACAGGCACAGATACGCAGTATTTT

V gene: TRBV9
CDR3 length: 15
J gene: TRBJ1-2
D gene: NA
clone size: NA
CDR3 protein: CASSVDDSSNYGYTF
CDR3 DNA: TGTGCCAGCAGCGTAGACGACTCCTCTAACTATGGCTACACCTTC

V gene: TRBV2
CDR3 length: 17
J gene: TRBJ2-1
D gene: NA
clone size: once
CDR3 protein: CASVDGTPGVSYNEQFF
CDR3 DNA: TGTGCCAGCGTGGATGGGACTCCCGGTGTCTCCTACAATGAGCAGTTCTTC

V gene: TRBV2
CDR3 length: 12
J gene: TRBJ2-7
D gene: NA
clone size: once
CDR3 protein: CASRTDFSEQYF
CDR3 DNA: TGTGCCAGCAGGACGGACTTCTCCGAGCAGTACTTC

V gene: TRBV6-1
CDR3 length: 13
J gene: TRBJ2-7
D gene: NA
clone size: NA
CDR3 protein: CASKAGTYYEQYF
CDR3 DNA: TGTGCCAGCAAGGCAGGAACATACTACGAGCAGTACTTC

V gene: TRBV6-1
CDR3 length: 15
J gene: TRBJ2-3
D gene: TRBD1
clone size: NA
CDR3 protein: CASSVYGDREDTQYF
CDR3 DNA: TGTGCCAGCAGTGTTTATGGGGACAGGGAAGATACGCAGTATTTT

V gene: TRBV19
CDR3 length: 16
J gene: TRBJ1-5
D gene: NA
clone size: NA
CDR3 protein: CASRTGLRTAHQPQHF
CDR3 DNA: TGTGCCAGTAGGACAGGCTTACGTACAGCCCATCAGCCCCAGCATTTT

V gene: TRBV5-4
CDR3 length: 15
J gene: TRBJ2-3
D gene: TRBD1
clone size: NA
CDR3 protein: CASSLGDRGADTQYF
CDR3 DNA: TGTGCCAGCAGCTTGGGTGACAGGGGCGCAGATACGCAGTATTTT

V gene: TRBV5-1
CDR3 length: 12
J gene: TRBJ2-5
D gene: TRBD1
clone size: NA
CDR3 protein: CASRTGEETQYF
CDR3 DNA: TGCGCCAGCAGAACAGGGGAAGAGACCCAGTACTTC

V gene: TRBV29-1
CDR3 length: 13
J gene: TRBJ2-5
D gene: NA
clone size: NA
CDR3 protein: CSVEGPGGKTQYF
CDR3 DNA: TGCAGCGTTGAAGGGCCTGGGGGGAAGACCCAGTACTTC

V gene: TRBV5-1
CDR3 length: 14
J gene: TRBJ2-1
D gene: TRBD1
clone size: NA
CDR3 protein: CASGWTGAANEQFF
CDR3 DNA: TGCGCCAGCGGGTGGACAGGGGCGGCCAATGAGCAGTTCTTC

V gene: TRBV11-2
CDR3 length: 18
J gene: TRBJ2-4
D gene: TRBD1
clone size: NA
CDR3 protein: CASSLRQGAVFGKNIQYF
CDR3 DNA: TGTGCCAGCAGCTTACGACAGGGGGCGGTTTTTGGCAAAAACATTCAGTACTTC

V gene: TRBV25-1
CDR3 length: 14
J gene: TRBJ1-5
D gene: NA
clone size: once
CDR3 protein: CASSEWGLNQPQHF
CDR3 DNA: TGTGCCAGCAGTGAGTGGGGACTCAATCAGCCCCAGCATTTT

V gene: TRBV14
CDR3 length: 16
J gene: TRBJ2-7
D gene: TRBD1
clone size: NA
CDR3 protein: CASSRLPGQGSYEQYF
CDR3 DNA: TGTGCCAGCAGCCGCCTTCCGGGACAGGGCTCTTACGAGCAGTACTTC

V gene: TRBV18
CDR3 length: 15
J gene: TRBJ2-7
D gene: NA
clone size: NA
CDR3 protein: CASSRFSREGDEQYF
CDR3 DNA: TGTGCCAGCTCACGGTTCTCCCGGGAAGGCGACGAGCAGTACTTC

V gene: TRBV28
CDR3 length: 15
J gene: TRBJ1-5
D gene: NA
clone size: few
CDR3 protein: CASSWPGASGQPQHF
CDR3 DNA: TGTGCCAGCAGTTGGCCAGGGGCCAGTGGTCAGCCCCAGCATTTT

V gene: TRBV2
CDR3 length: 14
J gene: TRBJ2-3
D gene: NA
clone size: NA
CDR3 protein: CASRWTESTDTQYF
CDR3 DNA: TGTGCCAGCAGATGGACCGAAAGCACAGATACGCAGTATTTT

V gene: TRBV9
CDR3 length: 16
J gene: TRBJ2-7
D gene: TRBD1
clone size: NA
CDR3 protein: CASSVVGDRSIYEQYF
CDR3 DNA: TGTGCCAGCAGCGTAGTAGGGGACAGATCAATATACGAGCAGTACTTC

V gene: TRBV11-3
CDR3 length: 14
J gene: TRBJ2-2
D gene: NA
clone size: few
CDR3 protein: CASSLISNTGELFF
CDR3 DNA: TGTGCCAGCAGCTTAATCTCGAACACCGGGGAGCTGTTTTTT

V gene: TRBV27
CDR3 length: 18
J gene: TRBJ2-1
D gene: TRBD2
clone size: NA
CDR3 protein: CASPTGLAGSGLLNEQFF
CDR3 DNA: TGTGCCAGCCCCACGGGGCTAGCGGGGAGCGGATTATTGAATGAGCAGTTCTTC

V gene: TRBV6-6
CDR3 length: 11
J gene: TRBJ2-7
D gene: NA
clone size: NA
CDR3 protein: CASGRIYEQYF
CDR3 DNA: TGTGCCAGCGGCAGGATCTACGAGCAGTACTTC

V gene: TRBV5-1
CDR3 length: 15
J gene: TRBJ1-3
D gene: TRBD1
clone size: NA
CDR3 protein: CASSYRTGAGNTIYF
CDR3 DNA: TGCGCCAGCAGCTACCGGACAGGGGCTGGAAACACCATATATTTT

V gene: TRBV10-1
CDR3 length: 15
J gene: TRBJ2-2
D gene: TRBD2
clone size: once
CDR3 protein: CASSDWGAGAGELFF
CDR3 DNA: TGCGCCAGCAGTGATTGGGGCGCGGGGGCCGGGGAGCTGTTTTTT

V gene: TRBV4-2
CDR3 length: 14
J gene: TRBJ1-1
D gene: NA
clone size: NA
CDR3 protein: CASSQGTVGTEAFF
CDR3 DNA: TGTGCCAGCAGCCAAGGCACCGTGGGCACTGAAGCTTTCTTT

V gene: TRBV19
CDR3 length: 15
J gene: TRBJ2-3
D gene: TRBD2
clone size: NA
CDR3 protein: CASSKRLAGEDTQYF
CDR3 DNA: TGTGCCAGTAGTAAGCGACTAGCGGGAGAGGATACGCAGTATTTT

V gene: TRBV28
CDR3 length: 14
J gene: TRBJ2-7
D gene: TRBD2
clone size: NA
CDR3 protein: CASSSGLAKSEQYF
CDR3 DNA: TGTGCCAGCAGCTCGGGACTAGCGAAAAGCGAGCAGTACTTC

V gene: TRBV7-6
CDR3 length: 13
J gene: TRBJ2-2
D gene: NA
clone size: NA
CDR3 protein: CASSLGPRGELFF
CDR3 DNA: TGTGCCAGCAGCTTAGGTCCTAGGGGGGAGCTGTTTTTT

V gene: TRBV7-9
CDR3 length: 15
J gene: TRBJ2-5
D gene: TRBD1
clone size: NA
CDR3 protein: CASSTMTGAAGTQYF
CDR3 DNA: TGTGCCAGCAGCACGATGACAGGGGCCGCAGGGACCCAGTACTTC

V gene: TRBV5-1
CDR3 length: 14
J gene: TRBJ2-1
D gene: NA
clone size: NA
CDR3 protein: CASTLSGRNNEQFF
CDR3 DNA: TGCGCCAGCACACTTTCGGGACGAAACAATGAGCAGTTCTTC

V gene: TRBV27
CDR3 length: 18
J gene: TRBJ1-1
D gene: NA
clone size: once
CDR3 protein: CASSFRTLASRRNTEAFF
CDR3 DNA: TGTGCCAGCAGTTTTAGGACCCTAGCGTCGAGAAGGAACACTGAAGCTTTCTTT

V gene: TRBV7-8
CDR3 length: 17
J gene: TRBJ2-3
D gene: NA
clone size: NA
CDR3 protein: CASSARDRASSTDTQYF
CDR3 DNA: TGTGCCAGCAGCGCGCGGGACAGAGCCTCTAGCACAGATACGCAGTATTTT

V gene: TRBV28
CDR3 length: 16
J gene: TRBJ2-7
D gene: NA
clone size: NA
CDR3 protein: CASSRSWDLMFYEQYF
CDR3 DNA: TGTGCCAGCAGCCGCTCCTGGGACTTGATGTTCTACGAGCAGTACTTC

V gene: TRBV19
CDR3 length: 15
J gene: TRBJ1-4
D gene: NA
clone size: NA
CDR3 protein: CASSIKGSTNEKLFF
CDR3 DNA: TGTGCCAGTAGTATAAAGGGATCAACTAATGAAAAACTGTTTTTT

V gene: TRBV27
CDR3 length: 13
J gene: TRBJ2-1
D gene: TRBD1
clone size: NA
CDR3 protein: CASSGQGSFEQFF
CDR3 DNA: TGTGCCAGCAGTGGACAGGGGTCCTTCGAGCAGTTCTTC

V gene: TRBV19
CDR3 length: 15
J gene: TRBJ1-2
D gene: NA
clone size: NA
CDR3 protein: CASSPLPQGRDGYTF
CDR3 DNA: TGTGCCAGTAGCCCACTACCACAGGGTCGCGATGGCTACACCTTC

V gene: TRBV13
CDR3 length: 16
J gene: TRBJ2-2
D gene: TRBD2
clone size: NA
CDR3 protein: CASSFSSGRATGELFF
CDR3 DNA: TGTGCCAGCAGCTTCTCTAGCGGGAGGGCCACCGGGGAGCTGTTTTTT

V gene: TRBV7-9
CDR3 length: 14
J gene: TRBJ1-4
D gene: TRBD1
clone size: NA
CDR3 protein: CASERAGGFEKLFF
CDR3 DNA: TGTGCCAGCGAGAGGGCAGGGGGCTTTGAAAAACTGTTTTTT

V gene: TRBV7-2
CDR3 length: 14
J gene: TRBJ2-7
D gene: NA
clone size: NA
CDR3 protein: CASSPTGGIHEQYF
CDR3 DNA: TGTGCCAGCAGCCCCACCGGGGGAATCCACGAGCAGTACTTC

V gene: TRBV7-8
CDR3 length: 18
J gene: TRBJ2-6
D gene: NA
clone size: NA
CDR3 protein: CASSLGRALTSGANVLTF
CDR3 DNA: TGTGCCAGCAGCTTAGGCAGGGCGCTAACCTCTGGGGCCAACGTCCTGACTTTC

V gene: TRBV2
CDR3 length: 12
J gene: TRBJ2-1
D gene: NA
clone size: NA
CDR3 protein: CASRLEADEQFF
CDR3 DNA: TGTGCCAGCAGATTAGAGGCAGATGAGCAGTTCTTC